A selection of T cell receptor beta chains follows, all from one sample in a study of CD8 T cells in ankylosing spondylitis. TCRdb passed the 5' RACE reads through MiXCR, listing each CDR3 protein once. Counted here are 650,000 to 800,000 distinct CDR3 sequences, roughly 19% occurring once; the ten biggest clones make up roughly a fifth. The sample comprised blood, either unsorted or a sorted T cell fraction (not recorded which). These TCRs come from a male donor with ankylosing spondylitis. The CDR3 runs from the conserved cysteine through the conserved F or W. Fields, in order: V gene, J gene, clone size, D gene, CDR3 DNA, CDR3 protein. The D gene is left open where the match is weak. The size entry is marked missing in some rows and otherwise reads once, few, many or a size class.

TRBV28	TRBJ1-5	few	TRBD1	TGTGCCAGCAGTTTTTCCGGACAGGGAGGTAGTCAGCCCCAGCATTTT	CASSFSGQGGSQPQHF
TRBV12-3/TRBV12-4	TRBJ2-2	-	TRBD1	TGTGCCAGCAGTTTGCAGGGGGCTAGCACCGGGGAGCTGTTTTTT	CASSLQGASTGELFF
TRBV20-1	TRBJ2-7	-	TRBD2	TGCAGTGCTAGAGATCTGCTAGCGGCCGCCTACGAGCAGTACTTC	CSARDLLAAAYEQYF
TRBV5-6	TRBJ1-1	few	TRBD1	TGTGCCAGCAGCGCAAACAGGGGGTCCATGAACACTGAAGCTTTCTTT	CASSANRGSMNTEAFF
TRBV9	TRBJ2-3	many	TRBD2	TGTGCCAGCAGCGGAGAACTAGCGGGCATCACAGATACGCAGTATTTT	CASSGELAGITDTQYF
TRBV6-2/TRBV6-3	TRBJ2-1	-	TRBD2	TGTGCCAGCCGCCAAGCGGGAGAGACCAATGAGCAGTTCTTC	CASRQAGETNEQFF
TRBV28	TRBJ1-1	-	-	TGTGCCAGCAGCAGACAGGACATTCTGAACACTGAAGCTTTCTTT	CASSRQDILNTEAFF
TRBV4-1	TRBJ1-1	-	-	TGCGCCAGCAGCCAAAAGGGCGCTGAAGCTTTCTTT	CASSQKGAEAFF
TRBV11-2	TRBJ2-1	few	TRBD2	TGTGCCAGCAGCTTAGGGGTAGCGGGAGGAGGCAATGAGCAGTTCTTC	CASSLGVAGGGNEQFF
TRBV24-1	TRBJ2-1	-	-	TGTGCCACCAGTGATCCTAGCTGGAGCTCCTACAATGAGCAGTTCTTC	CATSDPSWSSYNEQFF
TRBV2	TRBJ2-6	-	-	TGTGCCAGCTATAGGGACCGGTCCGGGGCCAACGTCCTGACTTTC	CASYRDRSGANVLTF
TRBV4-3	TRBJ2-3	few	-	TGCGCCAGCAGCCAATACAGGGGCACAGATACGCAGTATTTT	CASSQYRGTDTQYF
TRBV5-1	TRBJ2-5	-	-	TGCGCCAGCAGCTTGGCGCCCCCTAAAGAGACCCAGTACTTC	CASSLAPPKETQYF
TRBV7-2	TRBJ2-3	few	TRBD2	TGTGCCAGCAGCTTAAGCACTAGCGGGAAGACAGATACGCAGTATTTT	CASSLSTSGKTDTQYF
TRBV12-3/TRBV12-4	TRBJ2-3	many	-	TGTGCCAGCAGACGAATTGGGGGGAGAACAGATACGCAGTATTTT	CASRRIGGRTDTQYF
TRBV28	TRBJ1-1	-	-	TGTGCCAGCACCTCGGGGGGCTGGAACACTGAAGCTTTCTTT	CASTSGGWNTEAFF
TRBV4-3	TRBJ2-1	-	-	TGCGCCAGCAGCCCTTCGGGAGGGGGCCGGTATTACTCCTACAATGAGCAGTTCTTC	CASSPSGGGRYYSYNEQFF
TRBV7-9	TRBJ2-1	many	-	TGTGCCAGCAGCCCGGCGGTATCGAGCTCCTACAATGAGCAGTTCTTC	CASSPAVSSSYNEQFF
TRBV7-2	TRBJ2-1	few	-	TGTGCCAGCAGCTTAGCCCCGGGGATGAGCTCCTACAATGAGCAGTTCTTC	CASSLAPGMSSYNEQFF
TRBV5-5	TRBJ2-7	-	-	TGTGCCAGCAGCTTGTTAAGGCTTACTGGGGAGCAGTACTTC	CASSLLRLTGEQYF
TRBV10-3	TRBJ2-7	-	-	TGTGCCATCAGGCTGGACGGGGACACCTACGAGCAGTACTTC	CAIRLDGDTYEQYF
TRBV20-1	TRBJ2-5	-	-	TGCAGTGGGGCTGTTCAAGAGACCCAGTACTTC	CSGAVQETQYF
TRBV12-3/TRBV12-4	TRBJ2-3	-	-	TGTGCCAGCAGTTTTACCACCACAGATACGCAGTATTTT	CASSFTTTDTQYF
TRBV11-1	TRBJ2-5	-	TRBD2	TGTGCCAGCAGCTCAACCACCGGGACTAGCGGGTACCAAGAGACCCAGTACTTC	CASSSTTGTSGYQETQYF
TRBV4-1	TRBJ1-4	-	-	TGCGCCAGCAGCCAAGGTTGGGGAGCAACTAATGAAAAACTGTTTTTT	CASSQGWGATNEKLFF
TRBV7-2	TRBJ2-1	few	-	TGTGCCAGCAGCTTAGTCAGTCCTGCCTCCTACAATGAGCAGTTCTTC	CASSLVSPASYNEQFF
TRBV4-2	TRBJ2-7	-	TRBD1	TGTGCCAGCAGCCTAGGACAGGGACCGATAGAGCAGTACTTC	CASSLGQGPIEQYF
TRBV29-1	TRBJ2-2	-	-	TGCAGCGTTGAAGAGGAACAGGGGAACACCGGGGAGCTGTTTTTT	CSVEEEQGNTGELFF
TRBV7-6	TRBJ2-3	few	TRBD2	TGTGCCAGCAGCCGCGGACTAGCGGGAGCCACAGATACGCAGTATTTT	CASSRGLAGATDTQYF
TRBV4-2	TRBJ2-4	-	TRBD2	TGTGCCAGCAGCCAAGATCCTAGAACTAGCGGTAAAAACATTCAGTACTTC	CASSQDPRTSGKNIQYF
TRBV18	TRBJ1-3	-	TRBD1	TGTGCCAGCTCACCTTCAGGACAGGGACACACCATATATTTT	CASSPSGQGHTIYF
TRBV12-3/TRBV12-4	TRBJ2-5	few	-	TGTGCCAGCAGTTTAGCGGGGGTAGCTGGGGAGACCCAGTACTTC	CASSLAGVAGETQYF
TRBV20-1	TRBJ1-1	-	-	TGCAGTGCTAGAGCGTCTTTCAGGGGATGGGCCACTGAAGCTTTCTTT	CSARASFRGWATEAFF
TRBV5-1	TRBJ2-3	-	TRBD2	TGCGCCAGCAGCCCGGGACTAGCGGGTGATACGCAGTATTTT	CASSPGLAGDTQYF
TRBV3-1	TRBJ2-7	-	-	TGTGCCAGCAGCCAACCGTCCAGGGGCTCCTACGAGCAGTACTTC	CASSQPSRGSYEQYF
TRBV9	TRBJ2-3	-	-	TGTGCCAGCAGCGTAGGGCAGCTGTCCACAGATACGCAGTATTTT	CASSVGQLSTDTQYF
TRBV7-3	TRBJ2-1	-	TRBD2	TGTGCCAGCGGACTAGCGGAATACAATGAGCAGTTCTTC	CASGLAEYNEQFF
TRBV20-1	TRBJ2-1	many	-	TGCAGTGCTAGGTATCAGGGCGGCCCCAATGAGCAGTTCTTC	CSARYQGGPNEQFF
TRBV9	TRBJ2-5	few	-	TGTGCCAGCAGCGTAGATAGGTGGTACCAAGAGACCCAGTACTTC	CASSVDRWYQETQYF
TRBV7-9	TRBJ1-1	-	-	TGTGCCAGCAGCTTAGGAGCCACACCCGAAGCTTTCTTT	CASSLGATPEAFF
TRBV12-3/TRBV12-4	TRBJ1-1	many	-	TGTGCCAGCAGACTTACGGGAAACACTGAAGCTTTCTTT	CASRLTGNTEAFF